The rows below give T cell receptor beta chains drawn from one sample of a study of blood T cell repertoires in COVID-19. Libraries were prepared by immunoSEQ multiplex PCR; TCRdb keeps only in-frame clonotypes and omits some of them. Here the sample spans about 72,000 clones, 70% to 90% being singletons. Material for sequencing was peripheral blood. The receptors come from an elderly woman with acute or convalescent COVID-19. Each CDR3 is given with its conserved first and last residue. D genes are given only for firm matches. A clone size is listed for some rows: how often the clone was seen (once, few, many), or a class if it is expanded.

cdr3_aa cdr3_nt j_call clone_size d_call v_call
CASSEIVGGGQFF TGTGCCAGCAGTGAAATCGTGGGGGGTGGGCAGTTCTTC TRBJ2-1 NA NA TRBV6-1
CASRPPETETTDTQYF TGTGCCAGCAGGCCCCCTGAGACGGAGACCACAGATACGCAGTATTTT TRBJ2-3 NA NA TRBV2
CASSFGEAGTEQYF TGTGCCAGCAGCTTTGGGGAGGCAGGGACCGAGCAGTACTTC TRBJ2-7 few NA TRBV11-2
CASSLRGAQGPLDSGANVLTF TGTGCCAGCTCACTAAGGGGGGCACAGGGGCCTCTGGACTCTGGGGCCAACGTCCTGACTTTC TRBJ2-6 NA NA TRBV18
CASSLGSGLANNEQFF TGTGCCAGCAGCTTGGGGTCGGGACTAGCGAACAATGAGCAGTTCTTC TRBJ2-1 NA TRBD2 TRBV5-4
CASSEAGRVNEQFF TGTGCCAGCAGTGAAGCCGGCAGGGTTAATGAGCAGTTCTTC TRBJ2-1 NA NA TRBV6-1
CAWSTGQSRYF TGTGCCTGGAGTACGGGACAGTCGAGGTACTTC TRBJ2-7 few TRBD1 TRBV30
CASSRLGLAGRSSYNEQFF TGTGCCAGCAGCCGGTTGGGACTAGCGGGGCGGAGCTCCTACAATGAGCAGTTCTTC TRBJ2-1 NA TRBD2 TRBV5-5
CASSQLGGRQETQYF TGTGCCAGCAGCCAGCTAGGGGGTCGGCAAGAGACCCAGTACTTC TRBJ2-5 NA NA TRBV5-5
CASTLTGGDSPLHF TGCGCCAGCACCCTAACAGGGGGAGATTCACCCCTCCACTTT TRBJ1-6 NA TRBD1 TRBV10-2
CASRGLGQETQYF TGTGCCAGCAGAGGACTGGGCCAAGAGACCCAGTACTTC TRBJ2-5 NA NA TRBV6-5
CAWSVREHQPQHF TGTGCCTGGAGTGTACGGGAACATCAGCCCCAGCATTTT TRBJ1-5 NA NA TRBV30
CASSRRDSSNYGYTF TGTGCCAGCAGCCGACGGGACTCCAGCAACTATGGCTACACCTTC TRBJ1-2 few NA TRBV5-4
CASSEALQDSILPPGYTF TGTGCCAGCAGTGAAGCGCTTCAGGACAGCATCCTACCCCCTGGCTACACCTTC TRBJ1-2 NA NA TRBV6-1
CASSRRTSGPYEQYF TGTGCCAGCAGCCGTCGGACTAGCGGCCCCTACGAGCAGTACTTC TRBJ2-7 NA TRBD2 TRBV9
CAWRKQGNANTGELFF TGTGCCTGGAGAAAACAGGGGAACGCGAACACCGGGGAGCTGTTTTTT TRBJ2-2 NA TRBD1 TRBV30
CASSPLWGLSGNTIYF TGTGCCAGCAGCCCCCTGTGGGGACTCTCTGGAAACACCATATATTTT TRBJ1-3 NA NA TRBV14